The sequence of this TCR beta chain was determined in a study of OX40 agonist ivuxolimab in advanced cancers. Across the study: The dose of intravenous ivuxolimab that patients received every 2 weeks ranged from 0.01 to 10 mg/kg.

The CDR3 covers 15 residues. Germline V lookup: CDR1 SGHRS, CDR2 YFSETQ. Deletions cut 3 bases from V and 7 bases from J, with 19 bases between. Profiling relied on immunoSEQ multiplex PCR, and the TCRdb table lists in-frame clones only, not all of them. The sample includes about 64,000 clones, around four fifths seen only once; the top ten take around 2.1%. The clonotype was recovered from an adult with an advanced solid tumor such as melanoma, head and neck, liver or kidney cancer. The sample in question was CD4+ or CD8+ T cells sorted from blood, obtained in a trial of the OX40 agonist ivuxolimab. This chain links TRBV5-1 with TRBJ2-5; D is unresolved. The CDR3 sequence is CASSSSGLIGGTQYF. The CDR3 DNA sequence: TGCGCCAGCAGCTCCTCCGGCCTCATAGGTGGGACCCAGTACTTC.